The clone carrying this T cell receptor (beta chain) showed up many times. The source of the sample is a study of blood T cells in healthy people across ages. The second PCR ran roughly 6 to 12 cycles with a sample-barcoded 5' primer and J-beta primers. Each of the cDNA molecules was tagged by a template-switch adaptor with 12 random nucleotides. TCRdb reanalysed the 5' RACE reads using MiXCR and keeps one entry per CDR3 protein. Of about 730,000 distinct CDR3 sequences in the sample, approximately 39% were seen once. The V gene's germline CDR1 is SGHTA and CDR2 FQGNSA. This CDR3 is built from 14 residues. V dropped 2 bases and J dropped 7; count of bases not matched to a gene: 2.

The V call is TRBV7-2, the J call TRBJ2-1; 10 bases align to TRBD2. The receptor comes from a woman aged 60-70 years in good health. Sequenced material: blood. The CDR3 reads CASSLLAGENEQFF. The CDR3, as DNA: TGTGCCAGCAGCTTACTAGCGGGAGAGAATGAGCAGTTCTTC.